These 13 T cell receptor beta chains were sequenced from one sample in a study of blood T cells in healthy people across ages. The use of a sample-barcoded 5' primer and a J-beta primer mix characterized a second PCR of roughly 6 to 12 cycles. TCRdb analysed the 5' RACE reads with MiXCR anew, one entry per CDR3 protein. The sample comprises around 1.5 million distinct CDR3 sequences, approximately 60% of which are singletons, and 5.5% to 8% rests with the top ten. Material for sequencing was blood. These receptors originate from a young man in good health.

DNA of the CDR3: TGCAGTGCTGTGGACGGGACGAACACTGAAGCTTTCTTT. Its protein product is CSAVDGTNTEAFF. The chain carries TRBV20-1 and TRBJ1-1; TRBD1 might be the D (5 bases). With 5 bases removed from V and 1 base from J, the gap between germline ends came to 11 bases. This CDR3 contains 13 residues. The germline CDR1 and CDR2 sequences are DFQATT and SNEGSKA (reference sequence).

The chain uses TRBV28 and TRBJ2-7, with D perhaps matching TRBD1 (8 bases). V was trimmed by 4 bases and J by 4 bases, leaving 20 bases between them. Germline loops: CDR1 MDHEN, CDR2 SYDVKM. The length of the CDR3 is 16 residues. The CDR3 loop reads CASSSRNRGGSYEQYF. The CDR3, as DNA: TGTGCCAGCAGTTCTCGAAACAGGGGGGGCTCATACGAGCAGTACTTC.

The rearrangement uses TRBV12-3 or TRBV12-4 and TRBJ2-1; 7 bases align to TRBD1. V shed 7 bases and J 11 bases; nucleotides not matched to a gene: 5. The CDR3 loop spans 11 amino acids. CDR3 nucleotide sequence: TGTGCCAGCAATGGGGACAGCCAGCAGTTCTTC. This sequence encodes CASNGDSQQFF.

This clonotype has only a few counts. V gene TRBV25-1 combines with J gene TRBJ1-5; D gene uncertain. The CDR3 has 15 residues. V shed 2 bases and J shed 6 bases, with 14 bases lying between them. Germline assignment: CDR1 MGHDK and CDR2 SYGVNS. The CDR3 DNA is TGTGCCAGCAGTGAAACTCAGGAGCCCGGTCAGCCCCAGCATTTT. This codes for CASSETQEPGQPQHF.

Here the CDR3 DNA reads TGTGCCAGCAGCCAAGGACCCCTTTTAGCCAAAAACATTCAGTACTTC. Protein product: CASSQGPLLAKNIQYF. The chain has TRBV4-2 and TRBJ2-4; D is ambiguous. V lost 1 base, J lost 0 bases, and 10 bases lay in between. The germline gives CDR1 LGHNA, CDR2 YNFKEQ. This CDR3 contains 16 residues.

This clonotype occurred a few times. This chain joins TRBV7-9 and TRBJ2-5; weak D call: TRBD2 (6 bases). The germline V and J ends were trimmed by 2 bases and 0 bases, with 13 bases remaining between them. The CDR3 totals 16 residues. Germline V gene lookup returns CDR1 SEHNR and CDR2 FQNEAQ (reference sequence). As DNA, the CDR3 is TGTGCCAGCAGCTTAAGGGACTTCCCGTACCAAGAGACCCAGTACTTC. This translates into CASSLRDFPYQETQYF.

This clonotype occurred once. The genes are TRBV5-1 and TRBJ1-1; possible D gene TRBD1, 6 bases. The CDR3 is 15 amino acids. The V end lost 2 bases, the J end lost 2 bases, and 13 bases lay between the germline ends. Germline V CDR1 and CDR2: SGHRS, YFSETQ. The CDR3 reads CASSFRQAENTEAFF. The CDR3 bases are TGCGCCAGCAGCTTCCGACAGGCAGAAAACACTGAAGCTTTCTTT.

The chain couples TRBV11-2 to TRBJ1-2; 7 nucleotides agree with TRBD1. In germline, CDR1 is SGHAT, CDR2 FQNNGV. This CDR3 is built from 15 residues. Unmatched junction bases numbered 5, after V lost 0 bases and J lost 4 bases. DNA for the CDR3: TGTGCCAGCAGCTTAGACAGACAGGGAATCTATGGCTACACCTTC. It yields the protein CASSLDRQGIYGYTF.

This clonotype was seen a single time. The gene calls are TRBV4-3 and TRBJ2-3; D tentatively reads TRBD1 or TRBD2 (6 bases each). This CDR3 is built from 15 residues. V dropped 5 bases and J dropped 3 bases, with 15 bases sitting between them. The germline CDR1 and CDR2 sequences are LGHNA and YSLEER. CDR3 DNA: TGCGCCAGCAGCACGCGACTAGGGGGGACAGATACGCAGTATTTT. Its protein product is CASSTRLGGTDTQYF.

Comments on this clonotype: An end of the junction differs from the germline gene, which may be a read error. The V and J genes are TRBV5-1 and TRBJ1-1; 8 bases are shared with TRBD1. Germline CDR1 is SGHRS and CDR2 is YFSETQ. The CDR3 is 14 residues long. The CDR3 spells CASSLADRGTETFF. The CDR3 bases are TGCGCCAGCAGCTTGGCAGACAGGGGCACTGAAACTTTCTTT.

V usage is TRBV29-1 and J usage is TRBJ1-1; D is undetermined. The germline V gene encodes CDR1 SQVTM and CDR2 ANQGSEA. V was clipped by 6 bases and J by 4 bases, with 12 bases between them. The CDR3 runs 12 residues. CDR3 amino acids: CSVATLSTEAFF. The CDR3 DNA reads TGCAGCGTAGCAACGTTATCCACTGAAGCTTTCTTT. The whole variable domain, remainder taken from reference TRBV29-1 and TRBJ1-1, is SAVISQKPSRDICQRGTSLTIQCQVDSQVTMMFWYRQQPGQSLTLIATANQGSEATYESGFVIDKFPISRPNLTFSTLTVSNMSPEDSSIYLCSVATLSTEAFFGQGTRLTVV.

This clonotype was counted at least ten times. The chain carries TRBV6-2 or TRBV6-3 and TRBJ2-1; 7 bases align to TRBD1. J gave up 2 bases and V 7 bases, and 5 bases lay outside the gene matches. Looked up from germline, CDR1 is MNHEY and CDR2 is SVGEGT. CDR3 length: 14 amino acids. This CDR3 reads CASTDGQAYNEQFF. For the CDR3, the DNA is TGTGCCAGCACCGACGGACAGGCCTACAATGAGCAGTTCTTC.

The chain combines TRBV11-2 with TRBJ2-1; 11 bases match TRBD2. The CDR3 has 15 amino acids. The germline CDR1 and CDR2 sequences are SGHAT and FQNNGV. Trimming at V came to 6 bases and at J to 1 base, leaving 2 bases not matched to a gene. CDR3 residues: CASRRLAGSYNEQFF. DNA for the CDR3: TGTGCCAGCAGAAGACTAGCGGGATCCTACAATGAGCAGTTCTTC.